This T cell receptor (beta chain) is from a study of response to subunit inactivated influenza vaccine (dated by TCRdb to between 2018 and 2020). Looking at the study overall: To follow how T cells responded to a trivalent subunit inactivated influenza vaccine, the researchers relied on deep quantitative profiling of the T cell receptor repertoire. The paper's findings and limits, for the study overall: According to the authors, only a limited number of new T cells may be recruited by each seasonal influenza vaccination.

In the germline V gene, CDR1 corresponds to MDHEN and CDR2 to SYDVKM. The CDR3 contains 15 residues, cysteine and phenylalanine counted. Only the CDR3 DNA is retained, 45 bases long and in frame from the first base. V loses 6 bases at its end and J loses 7 bases; junction bases beyond the gene matches: 9. A note on this clonotype: It lacks a known antigen. No base quality values were provided; no much bigger clone lies one nucleotide off.

The protocol used for the library was RT-PCR. Sequencing was performed on an Illumina HiSeq 2500. The public reads were run again by TCRdb, first through fastp at Q25 and then through MiXCR, and only productive beta chains were kept. A single entry per CDR3 protein holds the most common genes and DNA from its merged rows. Here the sample has approximately 310,000 distinct CDR3 sequences; around a fifth occur a single time. The top ten hold approximately 10% of the sample. This sequence uses TRBV28 and TRBJ1-2, with 12 bases matching TRBD1. Sequencing used PBMCs from blood, obtained 21 months after vaccination. This TCR was recovered from a man between 50 and 70 years old who received an inactivated influenza vaccine. Donor details come from another sample of the same person, matched by shared clones. The sequenced DNA is TGTGCCAGCAGCTCTGGGACAGGGGGCTTGGGTGGCTACACCTTC. The translation is CASSSGTGGLGGYTF.